This T cell receptor beta chain came from a study of OX40 agonist ivuxolimab in advanced cancers. Whole-study context: Partial responses were recorded for three patients, including one with hepatocellular carcinoma and two with cutaneous melanoma.

As to this clone: What it binds is not known.

Blood specimens came from baseline, cycle 4 day 1, and cycle 7 day 1. Data came from immunoSEQ multiplex PCR; TCRdb stores just in-frame clones and leaves some out. The top ten hold about 0.75% of the sample, which has roughly 80,000 clones, around nine tenths seen once. Study outcomes and limitations: CD4+ and CD8+ blood T cells expanded clonally by week 6 at 0.1 to 3.0 mg/kg.

The CDR3 has 16 residues. The germline V and J ends were trimmed by 4 bases and 3 bases, with 17 bases remaining between them. From germline, CDR1 is MNHEY and CDR2 SVGAGI. The receptor comes from an adult with an advanced solid tumor such as melanoma, head and neck, liver or kidney cancer. The chain joins TRBV6-5 to TRBJ2-3; a weak D match, TRBD2 (5 bases). The material sequenced was CD4+ or CD8+ T cells sorted from blood, taken in a trial of the OX40 agonist ivuxolimab. The DNA of the CDR3 is TGTGCCAGCAGTTTCTCCGGTCGGAGGTGGACAGATACGCAGTATTTT. It specifies CASSFSGRRWTDTQYF.